This T cell receptor beta chain was recorded in a study of post-analysis software for immune sequencing data. Broader study findings: When patients were compared with controls, five TRBV segments were more frequent, TRBV5-6, TRBV5-1 and TRBV20-1 among them. Compared with controls, patients showed significantly lower normalized Chao1 diversity.

As to this clonotype: Its antigen is currently unknown.

Libraries were made from TCR beta cDNA, and they carried unique molecular identifiers. TCRdb analysed the PCR reads with MiXCR anew, one entry per CDR3 protein. The repertoire includes hundreds of thousands of distinct CDR3 sequences, approximately 30% of them detected once, and approximately 0.6% sits in the top ten. Between the trimmed V and J ends, which lost 3 bases and 4 bases, there was a span of 16 bases. The CDR3 totals 14 residues. Germline CDR1 and CDR2: DFQATT and SNEGSKA (reference sequence). The chain combines TRBV20-1 with TRBJ2-7; D may match TRBD1 or TRBD2 (7 bases each). The sequencing sample was made of blood. The sequence derives from a girl under 18 with multiple sclerosis. CDR3 coding DNA: TGCAGTGCTAGGTCGTCGCAGGGGGGGTACGAGCAGTACTTC. Amino acids: CSARSSQGGYEQYF.